These 29 T cell receptor beta chains share one sample of origin, sequenced in a study of cytomegalovirus exposure and HLA in healthy donors. 60 Vbeta and 13 Jbeta primers were used in PCR. The assay was immunoSEQ multiplex PCR, and TCRdb's table has in-frame clones only and misses some. The sample shows about 110,000 clones, roughly 15% of them seen only once. Sequencing was carried out using PBMCs. The receptors here all came from a woman in her late teens or twenties in good health and CMV-seronegative.

In its sample, this clone was seen a few times. The rearrangement joins TRBV5-1 to TRBJ2-3, with 10 bases that match TRBD2. CDR3 length equals 14 residues. Germline CDR1 SGHRS, CDR2 YFSETQ. The ends lost 4 bases at V and 6 bases at J; junction bases unmatched: 5. DNA for the CDR3: TGCGCCAGCAGCCCGGGACTAGCGTCGGATACGCAGTATTTT. Translation: CASSPGLASDTQYF.

The chain couples TRBV5-8 to TRBJ2-5, with D perhaps matching TRBD2 (5 bases). Germline V gives CDR1 SGHTS, CDR2 YDEGEE. Deletions cut 1 base from V and 4 bases from J, with 11 bases between. The CDR3 has 14 residues. CDR3 sequence (DNA): TGTGCCAGCAGCTTGTACCGGGAAAGAGAGACCCAGTACTTC. Encoded protein: CASSLYRERETQYF.

This chain uses TRBV5-1 with TRBJ2-7; 10 bases agree with TRBD2. The ends lost 4 bases at V and 6 bases at J; junction bases unmatched: 7. The CDR3 has 14 amino acids. The V gene's germline CDR1 is SGHRS and CDR2 YFSETQ. CDR3 in DNA: TGCGCCAGCAGCGCGCTAGCGGGAGAAGGCGAGCAGTACTTC. This translates into CASSALAGEGEQYF.

The chain combines TRBV9 with TRBJ1-1; perhaps TRBD1 as D (5 bases). Germline lookup yields CDR1 SGDLS and CDR2 YYNGEE. The CDR3 runs to 13 residues. Deletions cut 6 bases from V and 0 bases from J, with 9 bases between. DNA for the CDR3: TGTGCCAGCACCGGGGGGGTGAACACTGAAGCTTTCTTT. Translating it yields CASTGGVNTEAFF.

This chain links TRBV6-1 with TRBJ1-6, with TRBD1 identical over 9 bases. Germline CDR1 and CDR2: MNHNS and SASEGT. CDR3 length equals 15 residues. V was clipped by 5 bases and J by 10 bases; unmatched bases: 9. The CDR3 bases are TGTGCCAGCAGTCCCAGGACAGGGGTGTACTCACCCCTCCACTTT. Translating it yields CASSPRTGVYSPLHF.

A few counts support this clone. The chain joins TRBV13 to TRBJ1-1, with 9 bases fitting TRBD1. Looked up from germline, CDR1 is PRHDT and CDR2 is FYEKMQ (reference sequence). CDR3 length equals 14 residues. Losses at the gene ends were 6 bases for V and 2 bases for J; bases not matched to a gene: 4. The CDR3 sequence: CASRRQGGNTEAFF. Written as DNA, the CDR3 is TGTGCCAGCAGACGACAGGGGGGTAACACTGAAGCTTTCTTT.

This chain links TRBV19 with TRBJ2-7, with TRBD1 matching over 7 bases. The CDR3 consists of 14 residues. The trim removed 0 bases at V and 7 bases at J, leaving 6 bases unmatched. The germline V gene has CDR1 LNHDA and CDR2 SQIVND (reference sequence). DNA of the CDR3: TGTGCCAGTAGTATAGAGGGACAGAGGGAAGAGCAGTACTTC. This translates into CASSIEGQREEQYF.

The chain recombines TRBV9 with TRBJ2-1; unclear D gene. The CDR3 length is 14 residues. Trimming took off 0 bases at V and 4 bases at J, with 8 bases between the two ends. CDR1 is SGDLS, CDR2 YYNGEE, per germline. The CDR3 sequence is CASSVGLQYNEQFF. DNA for the CDR3: TGTGCCAGCAGCGTAGGCCTTCAGTACAATGAGCAGTTCTTC.

This clone has a handful of counts. The chain is built from TRBV7-6 and TRBJ2-7; D gene uncertain. Between the trimmed V and J ends, which lost 5 bases and 3 bases, there was a span of 11 bases. The CDR3 spans 13 residues. Germline V CDR1 and CDR2: SGHVS, FNYEAQ. CDR3 region: CASSPNWSYEQYF. Here the CDR3 DNA reads TGTGCCAGCAGCCCCAATTGGAGCTACGAGCAGTACTTC.

The chain couples TRBV28 to TRBJ1-1; no definite D call. The germline V gene has CDR1 MDHEN and CDR2 SYDVKM. Trimming cost V 1 base and J 6 bases, with 12 bases left between them. The CDR3 is 14 amino acids. The CDR3 reads CASSLSATLSEAFF. CDR3 bases: TGTGCCAGCAGTTTATCCGCTACCCTTTCTGAAGCTTTCTTT.

In this sample, this clone turned up a few times. In the same sample, other DNA sequences code for this CDR3. This sequence joins TRBV29-1 and TRBJ2-7, with TRBD2 matching 7 bases. The CDR3 loop spans 15 amino acids. Trimming took 1 base from V and 0 from J; bases not matched to a gene: 6. CDR1 and CDR2 (germline): SQVTM, ANQGSEA. In DNA, the CDR3 is TGCAGCGTTGAAGTGGGGACGGGAGGCTCCTACGAGCAGTACTTC. Translating it yields CSVEVGTGGSYEQYF.

This clone has more than one count but fewer than ten. The genes are TRBV7-9 and TRBJ2-1; TRBD2 aligns across 8 bases. The junction had 12 bases not matched to a gene; V was cut back by 5 bases and J by 9 bases. CDR1 and CDR2 (germline): SEHNR, FQNEAQ (reference sequence). This CDR3 spans 15 amino acids. Here the CDR3 DNA reads TGTGCCAGCAGCCTGACGGGAGGGTCGAAGGCTGAGCAGTTCTTC. Protein: CASSLTGGSKAEQFF. The full variable domain, with the rest looked up from reference TRBV7-9 and TRBJ2-1, is DTGVSQNPRHKITKRGQNVTFRCDPISEHNRLYWYRQTLGQGPEFLTYFQNEAQLEKSRLLSDRFSAERPKGSFSTLEIQRTEQGDSAMYLCASSLTGGSKAEQFFGPGTRLTVL.

The rearrangement joins TRBV29-1 to TRBJ2-7; possibly TRBD1 for D (6 bases). Trimming took off 6 bases at V and 0 bases at J, with 18 bases between the two ends. The CDR3 is made up of 15 amino acids. Germline CDR1 SQVTM, CDR2 ANQGSEA. The CDR3 DNA is TGCAGCGTCGAATTCGACAGGCCGGCCTCCTACGAGCAGTACTTC. Its translation is CSVEFDRPASYEQYF.

The CDR3 loop is CASSGSGSAETQYF. Written as DNA, the CDR3 is TGTGCCAGCAGTGGTAGCGGGAGTGCGGAGACCCAGTACTTC. This sequence joins TRBV27 and TRBJ2-5, with 9 bases lining up with TRBD2. Trimming removed 5 bases from V and 5 bases from J; junction bases left unmatched: 6. CDR3 length equals 14 residues. Germline values: CDR1 MNHEY, CDR2 SMNVEV (reference sequence).

This clone has more than one count but fewer than ten. This chain links TRBV25-1 with TRBJ2-3; maybe TRBD1 (5 bases). The CDR3 contains 15 residues. V was shortened by 0 bases and J by 6 bases, with 13 bases between the two germline ends. Germline lookup yields CDR1 MGHDK and CDR2 SYGVNS. DNA for the CDR3: TGTGCCAGCAGTGAATACAGGTTAAGGGGTGATACGCAGTATTTT. Amino acids: CASSEYRLRGDTQYF.

This sequence joins TRBV12-2 and TRBJ1-5; the D call of TRBD1 is as the table states it, not checked on the DNA. TRBV12-2 has pseudogene status. This CDR3 has 15 residues. DNA for the CDR3: TGTGCAAGTCGCGGCTGGTGGTATAGCAATCAGCCCCAGCATTTT. Encoded protein: CASRGWWYSNQPQHF.

J is TRBJ2-5 and V is TRBV5-1; 9 bases line up with TRBD1. This CDR3 has 14 amino acids. The germline CDR1 and CDR2 sequences are SGHRS and YFSETQ. V trimming: 3 bases; J trimming: 4 bases; junction bases outside the gene matches: 4. CDR3 loop: CASSSKTGGETQYF. In DNA form, the CDR3 reads TGCGCCAGCAGCTCAAAGACAGGGGGAGAGACCCAGTACTTC.

The rearrangement links TRBV5-6 to TRBJ2-3; possibly TRBD2 for D (5 bases). Trimming pared 2 bases from V and 8 bases from J, leaving 24 bases between. This CDR3 has 17 amino acids. Germline CDR1 is SGHDT and CDR2 is YYEEEE. CDR3 coding DNA: TGTGCCAGCAGCTTTGACTTCGGCAGCTCCGGGATTGGTACGCAGTATTTT. This translates into CASSFDFGSSGIGTQYF.

In its sample, this clone was seen a few times. The CDR3 sequence is CASSLRQGAIVYEQYF. The CDR3 DNA reads as TGTGCCAGCAGCTTAAGACAGGGGGCGATTGTCTACGAGCAGTACTTC. The chain combines TRBV11-1 with TRBJ2-7; 10 positions match TRBD1. The germline V gene has CDR1 SGHAT and CDR2 FQDESV (reference sequence). This CDR3 is built from 16 residues. Trimming removed 2 bases from V and 3 bases from J; junction bases left unmatched: 7.

This clone was seen a handful of times. The genes are TRBV19 and TRBJ1-1, with 7 bases aligning to TRBD1. Trimming took 2 bases from V and 1 from J; bases not matched to a gene: 1. Germline values: CDR1 LNHDA, CDR2 SQIVND (reference sequence). The CDR3 totals 14 residues. The CDR3 DNA sequence: TGTGCCAGTAGTATACAGGGGGAGAACACTGAAGCTTTCTTT. Its protein product is CASSIQGENTEAFF. Full variable domain (outside the CDR3, taken from reference TRBV19 and TRBJ1-1): DGGITQSPKYLFRKEGQNVTLSCEQNLNHDAMYWYRQDPGQGLRLIYYSQIVNDFQKGDIAEGYSVSREKKESFPLTVTSAQKNPTAFYLCASSIQGENTEAFFGQGTRLTVV.

This clone has just a few counts. The CDR3, as DNA: TGTGCCAGTAGTCAACAGGGGGCCGGTACCGGGGAGCTGTTTTTT. Protein product: CASSQQGAGTGELFF. The genes are TRBV19 and TRBJ2-2; TRBD1 matches at 9 bases. The CDR3 contains 15 residues. With 5 bases clipped from V and 5 bases from J, the junction kept 6 bases outside the gene matches. Germline V gene lookup returns CDR1 LNHDA and CDR2 SQIVND (reference sequence). The full variable domain, rest sourced from reference TRBV19 and TRBJ2-2, is DGGITQSPKYLFRKEGQNVTLSCEQNLNHDAMYWYRQDPGQGLRLIYYSQIVNDFQKGDIAEGYSVSREKKESFPLTVTSAQKNPTAFYLCASSQQGAGTGELFFGEGSRLTVL.

In the case of this clone: This sample also contains other DNA sequences that code for the same CDR3. The CDR3 nucleotides are TGTGCCAGCTCCCCGGGACAGATGAACACTGAAGCTTTCTTT. Translated: CASSPGQMNTEAFF. The chain uses TRBV18 and TRBJ1-1; 7 bases map to TRBD1. CDR3 length: 14 residues. Per the germline V gene, CDR1 is KGHSH and CDR2 is LQKENI. V lost 6 bases and J lost 0; bases outside the gene matches: 4.

The chain has TRBV6-4 and TRBJ2-1, with 10 bases fitting TRBD2. There are 16 residues in the CDR3. In germline, CDR1 is MRHNA, CDR2 SNTAGT. The junction had 8 bases not matched to a gene; V was cut back by 2 bases and J by 7 bases. The CDR3 DNA reads TGTGCCAGCAGTGACGAAAGTAGCGGGGGGAGTAATGAGCAGTTCTTC. Protein sequence: CASSDESSGGSNEQFF.

This clone appeared a few times. J is TRBJ2-3 and V is TRBV9, with a weak D call TRBD2 (6 bases). CDR1 is SGDLS and CDR2 is YYNGEE in the germline V gene. V was trimmed by 8 bases and J by 0 bases, leaving 19 bases between them. The CDR3 covers 16 residues. CDR3 in amino acids: CASGPEGLTSTDTQYF. CDR3 DNA: TGTGCCAGTGGGCCGGAGGGGCTAACTAGCACAGATACGCAGTATTTT.

The chain couples TRBV4-3 to TRBJ2-7, with D perhaps matching TRBD2 (6 bases). CDR3 length: 13 amino acids. V was trimmed by 4 bases and J by 6 bases, leaving 13 bases between them. Per the germline V gene, CDR1 is LGHNA and CDR2 is YSLEER. Written as DNA, the CDR3 is TGCGCCAGCAGCCGGGCTAGCGAAGGCGAGCAGTACTTC. It encodes CASSRASEGEQYF.

This clone was seen more than once but under ten times. The rearrangement joins TRBV6-5 to TRBJ1-2, with 7 bases matching TRBD1. V gave up 6 bases and J gave up 4 bases; unmatched junction bases: 5. Germline values: CDR1 MNHEY, CDR2 SVGAGI. CDR3 length: 13 amino acids. This chain's CDR3 is CASRSTGPYGYTF. Here the CDR3 DNA reads TGTGCCAGCAGGTCGACAGGGCCCTATGGCTACACCTTC.

The chain recombines TRBV6-6 with TRBJ1-6; 7 bases match TRBD1. The ends lost 1 base at V and 7 bases at J; junction bases unmatched: 4. This CDR3 region has 15 residues. The V gene's germline CDR1 is MNHNY and CDR2 SVGAGI (reference sequence). The CDR3 sequence: CASSYLPRGNSPLHF. CDR3 nucleotide sequence: TGTGCCAGCAGTTACTTACCCAGGGGGAATTCACCCCTCCACTTT.

CDR3 region: CASSTSGSSYNEQFF. The CDR3 DNA reads TGTGCCAGCAGCACTAGCGGTAGCTCCTACAATGAGCAGTTCTTC. The chain combines TRBV7-7 with TRBJ2-1; 8 nucleotides match TRBD2. CDR3 length: 15 amino acids. Trimming cost V 5 bases and J 0 bases; bases outside gene matches: 3. Per the germline V gene, CDR1 is SSHAT and CDR2 is FNYEAQ (reference sequence).

As concerns this clone: The germline gene is not matched at one end of the junction; a read error may be the cause. The rearrangement uses TRBV7-7 and TRBJ2-6; no reliable D call. The CDR3 has 16 amino acids. In germline, CDR1 is SSHAT, CDR2 FNYEAQ (reference sequence). This CDR3 reads CASSLGVSSGANVLTF. DNA of the CDR3: TGTGCTAGCAGCTTAGGTGTGAGCTCTGGGGCCAACGTCCTGACTTTC.